These T cell receptor beta chains were read from a single sample in a study of identical twins. TCRdb called the 5' RACE reads again in MiXCR, with one record for every CDR3 protein. The sample contains around 960,000 distinct CDR3 sequences, 9% to 15% of which appear only once. This sample was also put to use in a study of yellow fever vaccine responses in identical twins.

Specimen: PBMCs. The receptors were sampled from a woman between 18 and 30 years old in good health. Each CDR3 is given with its conserved first and last residue. The D gene is left open where the match is weak. Rows give clone size only sometimes, using once, few, many, or a class for an expanded clone.

V gene,D gene,clone size,J gene,CDR3 DNA,CDR3 protein
TRBV5-1,NA,NA,TRBJ2-5,TGCGCCAGCAGTTGGGGCCGGAGGGTCCAAGAGACCCAGTACTTC,CASSWGRRVQETQYF
TRBV11-2,NA,few,TRBJ2-5,TGTGCCAGCAGCTTGTCAGTCCAAAGGGGAGAGACCCAGTACTTC,CASSLSVQRGETQYF
TRBV20-1,TRBD1,many,TRBJ2-7,TGCAGTGCTAGCCCAGGGGGTTTGTCATACGAGCAGTACTTC,CSASPGGLSYEQYF
TRBV3-1,TRBD1,NA,TRBJ1-5,TGTGCCAGCAGCCAAGGAGGGACAGACAGCAATCAGCCCCAGCATTTT,CASSQGGTDSNQPQHF
TRBV2,NA,many,TRBJ2-7,TGTGCCAGCAGTGCATTCGATAAGAGCTACGAGCAGTACTTC,CASSAFDKSYEQYF
TRBV7-8,NA,NA,TRBJ2-3,TGTGCCAGCAGCTTAGCCGGCGTAGGGGGTATCACAGATACGCAGTATTTT,CASSLAGVGGITDTQYF
TRBV12-3/TRBV12-4,NA,few,TRBJ2-1,TGTGCCAGCAGACAGGGTATTGGCCATGAGCAGTTCTTC,CASRQGIGHEQFF
TRBV11-2,TRBD2,NA,TRBJ2-2,TGTGCCAGCAGCAGGACTAGCGGGGCCGGGGAGCTGTTTTTT,CASSRTSGAGELFF
TRBV15,TRBD1,few,TRBJ1-1,TGTGCCACTGAACAGGGGTTCGGCACTGAAGCTTTCTTT,CATEQGFGTEAFF
TRBV3-1,TRBD1,NA,TRBJ2-1,TGTGCCAGCAGCACCCGGACAGGGAGCTCCTACAATGAGCAGTTCTTC,CASSTRTGSSYNEQFF
TRBV29-1,TRBD2,many,TRBJ2-1,TGCAGTAGCGGGAGTGGAAATGAGCAGTTCTTC,CSSGSGNEQFF
TRBV5-1,TRBD2,few,TRBJ2-3,TGCGCCAGCAGCCCAAGACTAGCGGGGGGTTTCACAGATACGCAGTATTTT,CASSPRLAGGFTDTQYF
TRBV3-1,NA,many,TRBJ2-3,TGTGCCAGCAGCCAACTAATGCGGCCGGGGGCAGATACGCAGTATTTT,CASSQLMRPGADTQYF
TRBV11-2,NA,few,TRBJ1-2,TGTGCCAGCAGCTTAGAGAGTTTAAACTATGGCTACACCTTC,CASSLESLNYGYTF
TRBV2,NA,NA,TRBJ2-2,TGTGCCAGCAGCGACCCCCGGGACCCAAGTCCGAACACCGGGGAGCTGTTTTTT,CASSDPRDPSPNTGELFF
TRBV11-1,NA,few,TRBJ2-1,TGTGCCAGCAGCTTCCGCTTGGTAGCGTCCCCCAGCTCCTACAATGAGCAGTTCTTC,CASSFRLVASPSSYNEQFF
TRBV20-1,NA,few,TRBJ2-1,TGCAGTGCTAGAAATTCGGGTATCAATGAGCAGTTCTTC,CSARNSGINEQFF
TRBV2,NA,few,TRBJ1-2,TGTGCCAGCTCTCCCGAGACGACTAACTATGGCTACACCTTC,CASSPETTNYGYTF
TRBV3-1,NA,NA,TRBJ2-7,TGTGCCAGCAGCCAAGGGACTACGTTTCAGTACTTC,CASSQGTTFQYF
TRBV29-1,NA,NA,TRBJ1-1,TGCAGCGTTGAAGATCCGATGACGATTGAAGCTTTCTTT,CSVEDPMTIEAFF
TRBV2,NA,few,TRBJ2-3,TGTGCCAGCAGTGACCTCGGGCAGAGCACAGATACGCAGTATTTT,CASSDLGQSTDTQYF
TRBV6-1,NA,few,TRBJ1-1,TGTGCCAGCACCCGAGGGACCCGTGGAGCTTTCTTT,CASTRGTRGAFF
TRBV9,TRBD2,few,TRBJ2-3,TGTGCCAGCAGCGTAGTGGTAGCGGGAGGTTCAGATACGCAGTATTTT,CASSVVVAGGSDTQYF
TRBV27,NA,few,TRBJ2-1,TGTGCCACAATAAGCGGGTACAATGAGCAGTTCTTC,CATISGYNEQFF
TRBV4-1,TRBD2,few,TRBJ2-7,TGCGCCAGCAGCCAACTCCTTAGCGGGAGTATTTACGAGCAGTACTTC,CASSQLLSGSIYEQYF
TRBV7-8,NA,few,TRBJ1-6,TGTGCCAGCAGCTTAACAGATTCACCCCTCCACTTT,CASSLTDSPLHF
TRBV5-1,TRBD1,many,TRBJ2-2,TGCGCCAGCAGCCCCGGGACAGCGTACACCGGGGAGCTGTTTTTT,CASSPGTAYTGELFF
TRBV20-1,NA,few,TRBJ2-3,TGCAGTGCTAGAGGAGTGGCAGATACGCAGTATTTT,CSARGVADTQYF
TRBV12-3/TRBV12-4,TRBD1,few,TRBJ1-2,TGTGCCAGCAGTCCTCTGGGACAGGGCCCAGCTAACTATGGCTACACCTTC,CASSPLGQGPANYGYTF
TRBV20-1,TRBD2,NA,TRBJ2-1,TGCAGTGCCAGGACGACTAGCGGGAGGGCAAATGAGCAGTTCTTC,CSARTTSGRANEQFF
TRBV20-1,NA,NA,TRBJ1-2,TGCAGTGCTAGAGATCCGGGCGAGGGGTTGGGGTATGGCTACACCTTC,CSARDPGEGLGYGYTF
TRBV24-1,TRBD2,many,TRBJ2-3,TGTGCCACCAGTGATTTGGATTACGGGAGGGCTGATACGCAGTATTTT,CATSDLDYGRADTQYF
TRBV28,NA,few,TRBJ2-1,TGTGCCAGCAGTATAATCACTGGAAGCTCCTACAATGAGCAGTTCTTC,CASSIITGSSYNEQFF
TRBV12-3/TRBV12-4,NA,many,TRBJ1-1,TGTGCCAGCTCCAGGGTTATGGACACTGAAGCTTTCTTT,CASSRVMDTEAFF
TRBV11-2,NA,NA,TRBJ2-1,TGTGCCAGCAGCCCCCAAGGGGGTACTGAGCAGTTCTTC,CASSPQGGTEQFF
TRBV7-2,NA,few,TRBJ2-1,TGTGCCAGCAGCTTAGACCAGCTCCGGGAGCAGTTCTTC,CASSLDQLREQFF
TRBV15,NA,NA,TRBJ2-7,TGTGCCACCAGCAGAGATCGAATCGGCGGAGTCTACGAGCAGTACTTC,CATSRDRIGGVYEQYF
TRBV27,NA,few,TRBJ2-7,TGTGCCAGCAGTTTCATTACAGGGAGGGCGTCCTACGAGCAGTACTTC,CASSFITGRASYEQYF
TRBV10-3,NA,few,TRBJ2-3,TGTGCCATCAGACGGACGAGCGACACAGATACGCAGTATTTT,CAIRRTSDTDTQYF
TRBV5-6,TRBD1,NA,TRBJ2-2,TGTGCCAGCAGCTTCCGGGACAGGGTGGTCGGGGAGCTGTTTTTT,CASSFRDRVVGELFF
TRBV12-3/TRBV12-4,NA,few,TRBJ2-7,TGTGCCAGCAGTTTCCCGCCGGGACCTCCCTACGAGCAGTACTTC,CASSFPPGPPYEQYF
TRBV20-1,NA,few,TRBJ2-2,TGCAGTGCCCCTGGGGGGGCTAGCGGACTTCGGGACACCGGGGAGCTGTTTTTT,CSAPGGASGLRDTGELFF
TRBV18,NA,NA,TRBJ1-2,TGTGCCAGCTCACCCGTCAACGAAAATAACTATGGCTACACCTTC,CASSPVNENNYGYTF
TRBV7-6,NA,few,TRBJ2-4,TGTGCCAGCAGCCCTGGACTCCCCCTGGTTCAGTACTTC,CASSPGLPLVQYF
TRBV4-1,NA,NA,TRBJ2-2,TGCGCCAGCAGCCAAGCGGTGAGGGTCGGGCTGTTTTTT,CASSQAVRVGLFF
TRBV27,TRBD2,NA,TRBJ2-2,TGTGCCAGCAGTTTAGTTGGGGCGGGGGGCACCGGGGAGCTGTTTTTT,CASSLVGAGGTGELFF
TRBV28,NA,few,TRBJ2-6,TGTGCCAGCAGCCGAACCACCGGTGGGGCCAACGTCCTGACTTTC,CASSRTTGGANVLTF
TRBV2,TRBD1,few,TRBJ1-6,TGTGCCAGCAGTACTCAGGGGGGTCGGTCACCCCTCCACTTT,CASSTQGGRSPLHF
TRBV12-3/TRBV12-4,TRBD2,NA,TRBJ2-3,TGTGCCAGCAGTTTCGGCCTAGCGGGGGCGGAGGGGGATACGCAGTATTTT,CASSFGLAGAEGDTQYF
TRBV14,TRBD1,once,TRBJ2-2,TGTGCCAGCAGATACCAGGGGGCCACCGGGGAGCTGTTTTTT,CASRYQGATGELFF
TRBV5-1,NA,few,TRBJ2-2,TGCGCCAGCAGACCCCGGGACCGATACACCGGGGAGCTGTTTTTT,CASRPRDRYTGELFF
TRBV19,TRBD2,NA,TRBJ2-2,TGTGCCAGTAGTACACGCACCGGGGGGAGCACCGGGGAGCTGTTTTTT,CASSTRTGGSTGELFF
TRBV5-1,NA,NA,TRBJ2-2,TGCGCCAGCAGCCCGGTGGCGGCCAACGCCGGGGAGCTGTTTTTT,CASSPVAANAGELFF
TRBV5-1,TRBD1,few,TRBJ1-1,TGCGCCAGCAGCTTGCCCGGGACAGGATGGACTGAAGCTTTCTTT,CASSLPGTGWTEAFF